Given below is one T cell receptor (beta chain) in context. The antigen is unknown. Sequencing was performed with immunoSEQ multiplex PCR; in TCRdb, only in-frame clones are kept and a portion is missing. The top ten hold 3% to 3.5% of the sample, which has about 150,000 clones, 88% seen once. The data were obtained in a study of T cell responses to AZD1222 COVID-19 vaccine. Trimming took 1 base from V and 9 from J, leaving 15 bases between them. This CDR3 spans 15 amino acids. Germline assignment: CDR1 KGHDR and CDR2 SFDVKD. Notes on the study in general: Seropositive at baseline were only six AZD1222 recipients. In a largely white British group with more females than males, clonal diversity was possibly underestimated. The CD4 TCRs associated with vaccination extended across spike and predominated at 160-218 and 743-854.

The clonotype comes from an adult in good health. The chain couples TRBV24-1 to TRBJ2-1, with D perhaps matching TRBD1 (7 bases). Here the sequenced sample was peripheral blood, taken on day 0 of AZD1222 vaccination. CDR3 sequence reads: CATSDFNRGGGEQFF. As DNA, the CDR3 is TGTGCCACCAGTGATTTTAACAGGGGAGGTGGTGAGCAGTTCTTC.